A selection of T cell receptor beta chains follows, all from one sample in a study of naive and memory T cell subsets. TCRdb used MiXCR to reprocess the UMI-ligation and nested PCR reads, holding one entry per CDR3 protein. The sample gives 150,000 or so distinct CDR3 sequences, roughly 20% of which show up once; 0.095% to 0.12% is in the top ten. The sequenced material came from naive CD4+ T cells from blood. The receptors shown here come from a human donor in good health. Each CDR3 is given with its conserved first and last residue. Each record gives: CDR3 protein, CDR3 DNA, J gene, V gene, D gene, clone size. The D gene is left open where the match is weak. Clone size, where shown, is once, few, many, or a class for clones that have expanded.

cdr3_aa: CASSEQGFDGYTF
cdr3_nt: TGTGCCAGCAGCGAACAGGGTTTCGATGGCTACACCTTC
j_call: TRBJ1-2
v_call: TRBV6-1
d_call: .
clone_size: .

cdr3_aa: CASSLGQGINEQYF
cdr3_nt: TGTGCCAGCAGCCTCGGACAGGGGATCAACGAGCAGTACTTC
j_call: TRBJ2-7
v_call: TRBV9
d_call: TRBD1
clone_size: few

cdr3_aa: CASSATGRSTDTQYF
cdr3_nt: TGTGCCAGCAGCGCGACAGGGAGGAGCACAGATACGCAGTATTTT
j_call: TRBJ2-3
v_call: TRBV2
d_call: .
clone_size: .

cdr3_aa: CSARATLLQTYEQYF
cdr3_nt: TGCAGTGCTAGAGCCACACTACTCCAAACCTACGAGCAGTACTTC
j_call: TRBJ2-7
v_call: TRBV20-1
d_call: .
clone_size: few

cdr3_aa: CASIRESQETQYF
cdr3_nt: TGTGCCAGCATCAGGGAAAGCCAAGAGACCCAGTACTTC
j_call: TRBJ2-5
v_call: TRBV2
d_call: .
clone_size: few

cdr3_aa: CASSFTGGAGTEAFF
cdr3_nt: TGTGCCAGCAGCTTCACAGGGGGCGCGGGCACTGAAGCTTTCTTT
j_call: TRBJ1-1
v_call: TRBV7-2
d_call: TRBD1
clone_size: few

cdr3_aa: CASSFHRGLYQETQYF
cdr3_nt: TGTGCCAGCAGCTTTCACAGGGGATTGTACCAAGAGACCCAGTACTTC
j_call: TRBJ2-5
v_call: TRBV11-2
d_call: TRBD1
clone_size: once

cdr3_aa: CASSLTGQGESPYF
cdr3_nt: TGCGCCAGCAGCCTGACGGGACAGGGAGAGTCTCCGTACTTC
j_call: TRBJ2-7
v_call: TRBV5-1
d_call: TRBD1
clone_size: .

cdr3_aa: CAISGLGGSPHEQYF
cdr3_nt: TGTGCCATCAGTGGTTTAGGCGGGAGCCCCCACGAGCAGTACTTC
j_call: TRBJ2-7
v_call: TRBV10-3
d_call: TRBD2
clone_size: .

cdr3_aa: CATGRASTDTQYF
cdr3_nt: TGCGCCACCGGGAGGGCTAGCACAGATACGCAGTATTTT
j_call: TRBJ2-3
v_call: TRBV4-3
d_call: TRBD2
clone_size: few

cdr3_aa: CASRPLVFGQAFF
cdr3_nt: TGTGCCAGCAGACCCCTAGTTTTTGGTCAAGCTTTCTTT
j_call: TRBJ1-1
v_call: TRBV2
d_call: .
clone_size: few

cdr3_aa: CSVERQRHNEQFF
cdr3_nt: TGCAGCGTTGAACGGCAGCGCCACAATGAGCAGTTCTTC
j_call: TRBJ2-1
v_call: TRBV29-1
d_call: .
clone_size: .

cdr3_aa: CASSLRLAGGLNEQFF
cdr3_nt: TGTGCCAGCAGCTTACGCCTAGCGGGAGGGCTTAATGAGCAGTTCTTC
j_call: TRBJ2-1
v_call: TRBV7-3
d_call: TRBD2
clone_size: .

cdr3_aa: CSVWGTDYGYTF
cdr3_nt: TGCAGCGTTTGGGGGACAGACTATGGCTACACCTTC
j_call: TRBJ1-2
v_call: TRBV29-1
d_call: TRBD1
clone_size: .

cdr3_aa: CSASTGLNTEAFF
cdr3_nt: TGCAGCGCTTCGACAGGGTTAAACACTGAAGCTTTCTTT
j_call: TRBJ1-1
v_call: TRBV29-1
d_call: TRBD1
clone_size: many

cdr3_aa: CSARGPANRNLDEQFF
cdr3_nt: TGCAGTGCTAGGGGGCCAGCGAACCGGAACCTAGATGAGCAGTTCTTC
j_call: TRBJ2-1
v_call: TRBV20-1
d_call: .
clone_size: .

cdr3_aa: CASSQADREIQFF
cdr3_nt: TGTGCCAGCAGCCAAGCGGACAGGGAAATCCAGTTCTTC
j_call: TRBJ2-1
v_call: TRBV14
d_call: TRBD1
clone_size: .

cdr3_aa: CASSVVSTNTEAFF
cdr3_nt: TGTGCCAGCAGCGTAGTCTCGACGAACACTGAAGCTTTCTTT
j_call: TRBJ1-1
v_call: TRBV9
d_call: .
clone_size: few

cdr3_aa: CASHNTGELFF
cdr3_nt: TGTGCCAGCCATAACACCGGGGAGCTGTTTTTT
j_call: TRBJ2-2
v_call: TRBV6-5
d_call: .
clone_size: many

cdr3_aa: CSARASPIIYTF
cdr3_nt: TGCAGTGCTAGAGCGTCCCCTATCATCTACACCTTC
j_call: TRBJ1-2
v_call: TRBV20-1
d_call: .
clone_size: .

cdr3_aa: CSAPGTRTDTQYF
cdr3_nt: TGCAGTGCTCCCGGGACTAGGACAGATACGCAGTATTTT
j_call: TRBJ2-3
v_call: TRBV20-1
d_call: TRBD2
clone_size: few

cdr3_aa: CASSGAVLGDQPQHF
cdr3_nt: TGTGCCAGCAGTGGGGCGGTTTTGGGGGACCAGCCCCAGCATTTT
j_call: TRBJ1-5
v_call: TRBV28
d_call: .
clone_size: few

cdr3_aa: CASSQTGKPQHF
cdr3_nt: TGTGCCAGCAGCCAAACGGGGAAACCCCAGCATTTT
j_call: TRBJ1-5
v_call: TRBV3-1
d_call: .
clone_size: few

cdr3_aa: CATSSMGEQETQYF
cdr3_nt: TGTGCCACCAGCAGTATGGGGGAACAAGAGACCCAGTACTTC
j_call: TRBJ2-5
v_call: TRBV15
d_call: .
clone_size: .

cdr3_aa: CATSRDLPPLHF
cdr3_nt: TGTGCCACCAGCAGAGATCTACCACCCCTCCACTTT
j_call: TRBJ1-6
v_call: TRBV15
d_call: .
clone_size: few

cdr3_aa: CASSSGQDGIGELFF
cdr3_nt: TGTGCCAGCAGTTCGGGACAGGATGGGATCGGGGAGCTGTTTTTT
j_call: TRBJ2-2
v_call: TRBV12-3/TRBV12-4
d_call: TRBD1
clone_size: .

cdr3_aa: CSASLLVPGGSGNTIYF
cdr3_nt: TGCAGTGCATCCCTCTTGGTACCGGGGGGCTCTGGAAACACCATATATTTT
j_call: TRBJ1-3
v_call: TRBV20-1
d_call: .
clone_size: few

cdr3_aa: CASSLRDNRYEQYF
cdr3_nt: TGTGCCAGCAGTTTACGGGACAACCGCTACGAGCAGTACTTC
j_call: TRBJ2-7
v_call: TRBV28
d_call: .
clone_size: few

cdr3_aa: CASRPGTVAGEQYF
cdr3_nt: TGTGCCAGCAGACCCGGGACAGTTGCGGGGGAGCAGTACTTC
j_call: TRBJ2-7
v_call: TRBV28
d_call: .
clone_size: .

cdr3_aa: CASGYTYNEQFF
cdr3_nt: TGTGCCAGCGGGTATACCTACAATGAGCAGTTCTTC
j_call: TRBJ2-1
v_call: TRBV3-1
d_call: .
clone_size: .

cdr3_aa: CASSLGLLEGEQFF
cdr3_nt: TGCGCCAGCAGCTTGGGCCTTCTAGAAGGTGAGCAGTTCTTC
j_call: TRBJ2-1
v_call: TRBV5-1
d_call: .
clone_size: .

cdr3_aa: CASSQRTSYNEQFF
cdr3_nt: TGTGCCAGCAGCCAACGGACGTCCTACAATGAGCAGTTCTTC
j_call: TRBJ2-1
v_call: TRBV12-3/TRBV12-4
d_call: .
clone_size: .

cdr3_aa: CASSQAAGAIQETQYF
cdr3_nt: TGCGCCAGCAGCCAAGCCGCAGGCGCAATCCAAGAGACCCAGTACTTC
j_call: TRBJ2-5
v_call: TRBV4-1
d_call: .
clone_size: few

cdr3_aa: CASSPQEAGPYNEQFF
cdr3_nt: TGCGCCAGCAGCCCACAGGAAGCGGGGCCCTACAATGAGCAGTTCTTC
j_call: TRBJ2-1
v_call: TRBV5-1
d_call: TRBD2
clone_size: .

cdr3_aa: CASSLFLAATSSYNEQFF
cdr3_nt: TGTGCCAGCAGCTTGTTTCTAGCGGCAACCAGCTCCTACAATGAGCAGTTCTTC
j_call: TRBJ2-1
v_call: TRBV5-5
d_call: TRBD2
clone_size: .

cdr3_aa: CASSPGQPGDYGYTF
cdr3_nt: TGTGCCAGCAGCCCGGGACAGCCCGGGGACTATGGCTACACCTTC
j_call: TRBJ1-2
v_call: TRBV7-3
d_call: TRBD1
clone_size: .

cdr3_aa: CASSPLDWGALPNTEAFF
cdr3_nt: TGTGCCAGCTCACCACTCGACTGGGGCGCGTTACCGAACACTGAAGCTTTCTTT
j_call: TRBJ1-1
v_call: TRBV18
d_call: .
clone_size: .

cdr3_aa: CASSFRPGAATNEKLFF
cdr3_nt: TGCGCCAGCAGCTTTCGACCAGGGGCCGCAACTAATGAAAAACTGTTTTTT
j_call: TRBJ1-4
v_call: TRBV5-1
d_call: .
clone_size: .

cdr3_aa: CASSMGTGRAQAETQYF
cdr3_nt: TGTGCCAGTAGTATGGGGACAGGAAGAGCACAGGCGGAGACCCAGTACTTC
j_call: TRBJ2-5
v_call: TRBV19
d_call: TRBD1
clone_size: .

cdr3_aa: CASSYVGQPNTEAFF
cdr3_nt: TGTGCCAGCAGTTACGTGGGACAGCCGAACACTGAAGCTTTCTTT
j_call: TRBJ1-1
v_call: TRBV6-2/TRBV6-3
d_call: TRBD1
clone_size: few

cdr3_aa: CASSTSGLSSEQFF
cdr3_nt: TGTGCCAGCAGCACCTCGGGACTCTCTTCGGAGCAGTTCTTC
j_call: TRBJ2-1
v_call: TRBV5-4
d_call: .
clone_size: .

cdr3_aa: CASSHAGLAADTDTQYF
cdr3_nt: TGTGCCAGCAGCCATGCGGGACTAGCGGCAGACACAGATACGCAGTATTTT
j_call: TRBJ2-3
v_call: TRBV3-1
d_call: TRBD2
clone_size: .

cdr3_aa: CASSYGLGMIGELFF
cdr3_nt: TGTGCCAGCAGTTACGGACTAGGGATGATCGGGGAGCTGTTTTTT
j_call: TRBJ2-2
v_call: TRBV6-6
d_call: TRBD2
clone_size: .

cdr3_aa: CASSLTGGQHYEQYF
cdr3_nt: TGTGCCAGCAGTTTGACCGGCGGACAGCACTACGAGCAGTACTTC
j_call: TRBJ2-7
v_call: TRBV28
d_call: .
clone_size: few

cdr3_aa: CASSIWTSGNTDTQYF
cdr3_nt: TGTGCCAGCAGCATCTGGACTAGCGGGAACACAGATACGCAGTATTTT
j_call: TRBJ2-3
v_call: TRBV7-9
d_call: TRBD2
clone_size: few

cdr3_aa: CSVVVGLAVYSEQFF
cdr3_nt: TGCAGCGTTGTGGTGGGACTAGCTGTCTACAGTGAGCAGTTCTTC
j_call: TRBJ2-1
v_call: TRBV29-1
d_call: TRBD2
clone_size: .

cdr3_aa: CASSHLDSHTDTQYF
cdr3_nt: TGTGCCAGCAGCCATCTCGACAGCCACACAGATACGCAGTATTTT
j_call: TRBJ2-3
v_call: TRBV14
d_call: .
clone_size: .

cdr3_aa: CAISEPPNGWTQYF
cdr3_nt: TGTGCCATCAGTGAGCCCCCTAATGGGTGGACCCAGTACTTC
j_call: TRBJ2-5
v_call: TRBV10-3
d_call: .
clone_size: few

cdr3_aa: CASSYQLGTSGRNEQFF
cdr3_nt: TGTGCCAGCAGTTATCAACTAGGGACTAGCGGGAGGAATGAGCAGTTCTTC
j_call: TRBJ2-1
v_call: TRBV6-5
d_call: TRBD2
clone_size: .

cdr3_aa: CATSRELASPEQYF
cdr3_nt: TGTGCCACCAGCAGAGAGTTAGCGTCCCCCGAGCAGTACTTC
j_call: TRBJ2-7
v_call: TRBV15
d_call: .
clone_size: .

cdr3_aa: CSARRLQVQPQHF
cdr3_nt: TGCAGTGCTAGAAGACTCCAGGTTCAGCCCCAGCATTTT
j_call: TRBJ1-5
v_call: TRBV20-1
d_call: .
clone_size: .

cdr3_aa: CASWDRVNIQYF
cdr3_nt: TGTGCCAGTTGGGACAGGGTAAACATTCAGTACTTC
j_call: TRBJ2-4
v_call: TRBV27
d_call: TRBD1
clone_size: few